The 4 T cell receptor beta chains presented below share a single source sample, sequenced in a study of blood T cell repertoires in COVID-19. The protocol was immunoSEQ multiplex PCR, while the TCRdb copy is restricted to in-frame clones and leaves out a portion. The sample lists fewer than 15,000 clones, about 90% occurring once. The sequenced material came from peripheral blood. The receptor source for this set is a human donor with active COVID-19. The donor label of this sample is uncertain.

This clone is a singleton in its sample. V gene TRBV27 combines with J gene TRBJ2-3; TRBD2 is a possible D gene (6 bases). The CDR3 has 16 amino acids. CDR1 and CDR2 from the germline V gene are MNHEY and SMNVEV (reference sequence). Trimming removed 3 bases from V and 6 bases from J, with 19 bases in between. CDR3 in DNA: TGTGCCAGCAGTTTTTTGCGGAGGGGTGGGAAGGATACGCAGTATTTT. It yields the protein CASSFLRRGGKDTQYF.

V and J are TRBV7-9 and TRBJ1-1, with 9 bases fitting TRBD1. Trimming took 6 bases from V and 3 from J; bases not matched to a gene: 5. The CDR3 totals 14 residues. Germline V CDR1 and CDR2: SEHNR, FQNEAQ (reference sequence). The DNA of the CDR3 is TGTGCCAGCAGGGGGACAGGGCGGGACACTGAAGCTTTCTTT. The encoded protein is CASRGTGRDTEAFF. Supplemented by reference TRBV7-9 and TRBJ1-1, the full variable domain reads DTGVSQNPRHKITKRGQNVTFRCDPISEHNRLYWYRQTLGQGPEFLTYFQNEAQLEKSRLLSDRFSAERPKGSFSTLEIQRTEQGDSAMYLCASRGTGRDTEAFFGQGTRLTVV.

This rearrangement joins TRBV6-6 to TRBJ2-3; 7 positions agree with TRBD2. The CDR3 has 16 amino acids. The germline CDR1 and CDR2 sequences are MNHNY and SVGAGI (reference sequence). V dropped 7 bases and J dropped 0; count of bases not matched to a gene: 10. This CDR3 reads CASTQLARSSTDTQYF. Here the CDR3 DNA reads TGTGCCAGCACCCAACTAGCGCGCTCTAGCACAGATACGCAGTATTTT.

The rearrangement joins TRBV9 to TRBJ2-3, with a possible D match to TRBD2 (5 bases). The CDR3 spans 16 residues. Trimming left V 0 bases short and J 2 bases short, with 13 bases between. Germline V gene lookup returns CDR1 SGDLS and CDR2 YYNGEE. The CDR3 sequence is CASSVALLGNTDTQYF. CDR3 nucleotide sequence: TGTGCCAGCAGCGTAGCCCTTCTCGGGAACACAGATACGCAGTATTTT.